This is a list of T cell receptor beta chains from one sample in a study of T cell therapy after organ transplantation. The antigens these receptors bind are not known. The data were produced by immunoSEQ multiplex PCR, yet TCRdb's version contains in-frame clones alone and is incomplete. The sample records some 17,000 clones, 85% being singletons. This sample comprised CD8+ T cells from blood, obtained after autologous CMV-specific T cell therapy. All receptors derive from a human patient who had received a solid organ transplant and had CMV disease. The graft donor may have contributed some T cells. Each CDR3 is given with its conserved first and last residue. The D gene is left open where the match is weak. The size of a clone is reported for some rows only, either as once, few or many, or as a class for expanded clones.

v_gene: TRBV5-6; d_gene: -; len: 17; abundance: -; j_gene: TRBJ1-6; CDR3aa: CASSENMGMAYNSPLHF; CDR3nt: TGTGCCAGCAGCGAAAATATGGGAATGGCCTATAATTCACCCCTCCACTTT
v_gene: TRBV5-6; d_gene: TRBD1; len: 13; abundance: few; j_gene: TRBJ1-2; CDR3aa: CASSLAGQNGYTF; CDR3nt: TGTGCCAGCAGCTTGGCGGGACAGAATGGCTACACCTTC
v_gene: TRBV7-8; d_gene: -; len: 16; abundance: -; j_gene: TRBJ2-7; CDR3aa: CASSPGPGGPTYEQYF; CDR3nt: TGTGCCAGCAGCCCGGGCCCTGGCGGCCCTACCTACGAGCAGTACTTC
v_gene: TRBV4-1; d_gene: -; len: 14; abundance: few; j_gene: TRBJ1-5; CDR3aa: CASSQRSQNQPQHF; CDR3nt: TGCGCCAGCAGCCAAAGGTCACAGAATCAGCCCCAGCATTTT
v_gene: TRBV6-5; d_gene: -; len: 15; abundance: -; j_gene: TRBJ2-2; CDR3aa: CASSYDGVNTGELFF; CDR3nt: TGTGCCAGCAGTTACGACGGGGTTAACACCGGGGAGCTGTTTTTT
v_gene: TRBV4-3; d_gene: TRBD2; len: 14; abundance: -; j_gene: TRBJ2-1; CDR3aa: CASSQERLAVVQFF; CDR3nt: TGCGCCAGCAGCCAAGAAAGACTAGCTGTTGTGCAGTTCTTC
v_gene: TRBV30; d_gene: -; len: 11; abundance: -; j_gene: TRBJ1-1; CDR3aa: CAWSVTTEAFF; CDR3nt: TGTGCCTGGAGTGTAACCACTGAAGCTTTCTTT
v_gene: TRBV2; d_gene: -; len: 15; abundance: once; j_gene: TRBJ1-4; CDR3aa: CASSEGVSPNEKLFF; CDR3nt: TGTGCCAGCAGTGAAGGTGTAAGCCCCAATGAAAAACTGTTTTTT
v_gene: TRBV15; d_gene: -; len: 15; abundance: -; j_gene: TRBJ1-2; CDR3aa: CATSRDNKGPHGYTF; CDR3nt: TGTGCCACCAGCAGAGATAATAAGGGACCCCATGGCTACACCTTC
v_gene: TRBV2; d_gene: -; len: 14; abundance: once; j_gene: TRBJ1-2; CDR3aa: CASSEGVTNYGYTF; CDR3nt: TGTGCCAGCAGTGAAGGGGTAACTAACTATGGCTACACCTTC
v_gene: TRBV14; d_gene: -; len: 16; abundance: -; j_gene: TRBJ2-7; CDR3aa: CASSLRSGISVYEQYF; CDR3nt: TGTGCCAGCAGCCTAAGATCCGGGATCAGTGTCTACGAGCAGTACTTC
v_gene: TRBV9; d_gene: TRBD2; len: 15; abundance: -; j_gene: TRBJ2-7; CDR3aa: CASGDGSGGTYEQYF; CDR3nt: TGTGCCAGCGGGGACGGAAGCGGGGGAACCTACGAGCAGTACTTC
v_gene: TRBV5-1; d_gene: TRBD1; len: 15; abundance: -; j_gene: TRBJ1-4; CDR3aa: CASSARQGVAEKLFF; CDR3nt: TGCGCCAGCAGCGCGAGACAGGGGGTAGCCGAAAAACTGTTTTTT
v_gene: TRBV28; d_gene: -; len: 12; abundance: -; j_gene: TRBJ2-5; CDR3aa: CAVGPNQETQYF; CDR3nt: TGTGCCGTAGGGCCGAACCAAGAGACCCAGTACTTC
v_gene: TRBV29-1; d_gene: TRBD1; len: 13; abundance: -; j_gene: TRBJ2-2; CDR3aa: CTGTGENTGELFF; CDR3nt: TGCACCGGGACAGGGGAGAACACCGGGGAGCTGTTTTTT
v_gene: TRBV7-2; d_gene: TRBD1; len: 16; abundance: -; j_gene: TRBJ1-6; CDR3aa: CASSLVDRGEYSPLHF; CDR3nt: TGTGCCAGCAGCTTAGTTGACAGGGGCGAGTATTCACCCCTCCACTTT
v_gene: TRBV5-1; d_gene: -; len: 16; abundance: -; j_gene: TRBJ1-1; CDR3aa: CASSLDFPQVNTEAFF; CDR3nt: TGCGCCAGCAGCTTGGATTTCCCACAGGTGAACACTGAAGCTTTCTTT
v_gene: TRBV28; d_gene: -; len: 13; abundance: -; j_gene: TRBJ2-1; CDR3aa: CASSLQGAGEQFF; CDR3nt: TGTGCCAGCAGTTTACAAGGTGCCGGTGAGCAGTTCTTC
v_gene: TRBV7-2; d_gene: -; len: 15; abundance: -; j_gene: TRBJ1-5; CDR3aa: CASSLIPSGNQPQHF; CDR3nt: TGTGCCAGCAGCTTAATTCCGTCCGGCAATCAGCCCCAGCATTTT
v_gene: TRBV6-6; d_gene: TRBD1; len: 15; abundance: -; j_gene: TRBJ2-5; CDR3aa: CASKRFGTVQETQYF; CDR3nt: TGTGCCAGCAAGAGATTTGGGACAGTTCAAGAGACCCAGTACTTC
v_gene: TRBV2; d_gene: TRBD1; len: 15; abundance: -; j_gene: TRBJ2-7; CDR3aa: CASTKRGQGASEQYF; CDR3nt: TGTGCCAGCACCAAGAGGGGACAGGGGGCTAGCGAGCAGTACTTC
v_gene: TRBV6-5; d_gene: -; len: 14; abundance: -; j_gene: TRBJ1-2; CDR3aa: CASSYGVSNYGYTF; CDR3nt: TGTGCCAGCAGTTACGGGGTGTCTAACTATGGCTACACCTTC
v_gene: TRBV15; d_gene: -; len: 14; abundance: once; j_gene: TRBJ2-3; CDR3aa: CATSRGGEEDTQYF; CDR3nt: TGTGCCACCAGCAGAGGGGGTGAGGAAGATACGCAGTATTTT
v_gene: TRBV27; d_gene: TRBD2; len: 15; abundance: -; j_gene: TRBJ2-1; CDR3aa: CASSSPSGGYNEQFF; CDR3nt: TGTGCCAGCAGTTCCCCTAGCGGGGGGTACAATGAGCAGTTCTTC
v_gene: TRBV19; d_gene: TRBD1; len: 14; abundance: -; j_gene: TRBJ1-2; CDR3aa: CASSPNRDRGISTF; CDR3nt: TGTGCCAGTAGTCCCAACCGGGACAGGGGGATAAGCACCTTC
v_gene: TRBV6-1; d_gene: TRBD1; len: 15; abundance: -; j_gene: TRBJ1-4; CDR3aa: CASRVGGTGVEKLFF; CDR3nt: TGTGCCAGCAGAGTAGGCGGGACAGGGGTTGAAAAACTGTTTTTT
v_gene: TRBV4-1; d_gene: -; len: 15; abundance: -; j_gene: TRBJ2-7; CDR3aa: CASSQEGGLSYEQYF; CDR3nt: TGCGCCAGCAGCCAAGAGGGGGGTCTCTCCTACGAGCAGTACTTC
v_gene: TRBV27; d_gene: -; len: 19; abundance: -; j_gene: TRBJ2-1; CDR3aa: CASSLSARGGPTRYNEQFF; CDR3nt: TGTGCCAGCAGTTTATCAGCTCGAGGGGGTCCCACGAGGTACAATGAGCAGTTCTTC
v_gene: TRBV18; d_gene: -; len: 12; abundance: -; j_gene: TRBJ1-5; CDR3aa: CASSQDSQPQHF; CDR3nt: TGTGCCAGCTCGCAGGACAGTCAGCCCCAGCATTTT
v_gene: TRBV2; d_gene: TRBD1; len: 13; abundance: -; j_gene: TRBJ2-5; CDR3aa: CASSETGSQTQYF; CDR3nt: TGTGCCAGCAGTGAGACAGGGAGCCAGACCCAGTACTTC
v_gene: TRBV12-5; d_gene: -; len: 16; abundance: -; j_gene: TRBJ1-5; CDR3aa: CASGQADENSNQPQHF; CDR3nt: TGTGCTAGTGGTCAAGCAGACGAAAATAGCAATCAGCCCCAGCATTTT
v_gene: TRBV7-9; d_gene: -; len: 11; abundance: -; j_gene: TRBJ2-7; CDR3aa: CASSPGQVQYF; CDR3nt: TGTGCCAGCAGCCCCGGGCAGGTGCAGTACTTC
v_gene: TRBV7-8; d_gene: -; len: 13; abundance: -; j_gene: TRBJ2-1; CDR3aa: CASSPDTYNEQFF; CDR3nt: TGTGCCAGCAGCCCCGACACCTACAATGAGCAGTTCTTC
v_gene: TRBV6-4; d_gene: -; len: 14; abundance: -; j_gene: TRBJ1-5; CDR3aa: CASSDGGSNQPQHF; CDR3nt: TGTGCCAGCAGTGACGGGGGGAGCAATCAGCCCCAGCATTTT
v_gene: TRBV5-1; d_gene: TRBD1; len: 18; abundance: -; j_gene: TRBJ2-5; CDR3aa: CASSLEPRTGPLQETQYF; CDR3nt: TGCGCCAGCAGCTTGGAACCGCGGACAGGACCTCTTCAAGAGACCCAGTACTTC
v_gene: TRBV7-9; d_gene: TRBD2; len: 16; abundance: once; j_gene: TRBJ2-5; CDR3aa: CASSPPSGGIPETQYF; CDR3nt: TGTGCCAGCAGCCCTCCTAGCGGGGGGATCCCAGAGACCCAGTACTTC
v_gene: TRBV5-4; d_gene: -; len: 15; abundance: once; j_gene: TRBJ2-1; CDR3aa: CASSFSGSSYNEQFF; CDR3nt: TGTGCCAGCAGCTTTAGCGGCAGCTCCTACAATGAGCAGTTCTTC
v_gene: TRBV29-1; d_gene: TRBD1; len: 12; abundance: -; j_gene: TRBJ1-2; CDR3aa: CSVVGQDYGYTF; CDR3nt: TGCAGCGTTGTCGGACAGGACTATGGCTACACCTTC
v_gene: TRBV4-3; d_gene: -; len: 14; abundance: -; j_gene: TRBJ2-3; CDR3aa: CASSQDGIGDTQYF; CDR3nt: TGCGCCAGCAGCCAAGATGGTATAGGGGATACGCAGTATTTT